This TCR beta chain was identified in a study of cytomegalovirus exposure and HLA in healthy donors. Study-wide findings and caveats: Within the data, a cluster of highly shared sequence variants was likely a sequencing artifact. Later analysis found that TCR beta chains associated with HLA were more clonally expanded than other, equally common chains. The study assumed roughly uniform donor sequencing depth for presence/absence analyses.

With respect to this clone: Its specificity is unknown.

Donors were ostensibly healthy at sampling, although undocumented immune exposures were probable. Germline-derived CDR1 and CDR2 are LNHDA and SQIVND (reference sequence). The CDR3 is made up of 15 amino acids. The ends lost 7 bases at V and 6 bases at J; junction bases unmatched: 12. Researchers ran the PCR with 60 Vbeta and 13 Jbeta primers. The table came from immunoSEQ multiplex PCR; TCRdb's copy has only in-frame clones and leaves some out. The sample contains around 45,000 clones, about half of which appear only once. V and J are TRBV19 and TRBJ1-5, with 7 bases matching TRBD1. What was sequenced was PBMCs. The sequence came from a man between 60 and 75 years old in good health and CMV-seronegative. The CDR3 sequence is CASNPDRAKGQPQHF. CDR3 in DNA: TGTGCCAGTAACCCCGACAGGGCGAAGGGTCAGCCCCAGCATTTT. Variable domain in full (rest from reference TRBV19 and TRBJ1-5): DGGITQSPKYLFRKEGQNVTLSCEQNLNHDAMYWYRQDPGQGLRLIYYSQIVNDFQKGDIAEGYSVSREKKESFPLTVTSAQKNPTAFYLCASNPDRAKGQPQHFGDGTRLSIL.